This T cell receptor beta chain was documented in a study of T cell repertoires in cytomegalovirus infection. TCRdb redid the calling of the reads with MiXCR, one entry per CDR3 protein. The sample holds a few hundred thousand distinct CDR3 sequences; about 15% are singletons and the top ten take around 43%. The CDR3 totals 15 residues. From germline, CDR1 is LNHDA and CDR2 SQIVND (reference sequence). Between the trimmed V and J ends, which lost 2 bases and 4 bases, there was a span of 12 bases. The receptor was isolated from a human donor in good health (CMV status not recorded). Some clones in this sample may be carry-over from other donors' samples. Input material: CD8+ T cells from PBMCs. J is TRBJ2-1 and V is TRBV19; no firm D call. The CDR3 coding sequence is TGTGCCAGTAGTATATCCTTATCCGGGTACAATGAGCAGTTCTTC. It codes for CASSISLSGYNEQFF.